Sequencing of this T cell receptor (beta chain) was carried out in a study of early T cells in non-severe SARS-CoV-2 infection. This clonotype was detected only a few times. The antigen is not known. TCRdb itself ran the 5' RACE reads through MiXCR, one entry per CDR3 protein. Altogether 45,000 to 60,000 distinct CDR3 sequences are present, 7.7% being singletons, with the ten largest covering approximately 3.6%. Germline V lookup: CDR1 ENHRY, CDR2 SYGVKD. The CDR3 covers 17 residues. V was clipped by 1 base and J by 6 bases; unmatched bases: 7. Notes on the study in general: Missing private and CD4 specificities, VDJdb matching favored anti-spike CD8 responses.

The sequenced sample was whole blood. The sequence came from an adult who was a healthcare worker with PCR-confirmed SARS-CoV-2 infection or an uninfected control (not recorded which). The rearrangement links TRBV10-3 to TRBJ2-1, with TRBD2 matching over 12 bases. The CDR3 coding sequence is TGTGCCATCAGTGAGTTCCTAGCGGGAGGGCCGGTCAATGAGCAGTTCTTC. Protein: CAISEFLAGGPVNEQFF.